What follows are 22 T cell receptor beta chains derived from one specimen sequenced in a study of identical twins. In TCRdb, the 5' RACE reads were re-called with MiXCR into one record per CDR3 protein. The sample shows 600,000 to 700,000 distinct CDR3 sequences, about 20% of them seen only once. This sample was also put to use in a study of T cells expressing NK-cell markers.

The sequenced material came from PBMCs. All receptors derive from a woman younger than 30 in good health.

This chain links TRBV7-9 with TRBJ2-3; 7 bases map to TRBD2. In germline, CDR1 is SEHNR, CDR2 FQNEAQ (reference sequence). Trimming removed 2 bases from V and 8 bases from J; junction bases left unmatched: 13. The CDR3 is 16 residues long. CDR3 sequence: CASSLLSAGPRPTQYF. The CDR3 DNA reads TGTGCCAGCAGCTTACTGTCAGCGGGACCTCGACCTACGCAGTATTTT.

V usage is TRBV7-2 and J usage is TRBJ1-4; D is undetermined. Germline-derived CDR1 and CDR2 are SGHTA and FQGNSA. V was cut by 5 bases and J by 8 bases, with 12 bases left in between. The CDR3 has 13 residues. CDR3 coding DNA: TGTGCCAGCAGCCGCGGAAGGGAAGAAAAACTGTTTTTT. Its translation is CASSRGREEKLFF.

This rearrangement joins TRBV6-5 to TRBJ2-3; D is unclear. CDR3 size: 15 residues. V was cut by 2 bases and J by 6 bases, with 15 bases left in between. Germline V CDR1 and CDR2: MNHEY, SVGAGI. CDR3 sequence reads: CASSYARVSQDTQYF. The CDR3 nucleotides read TGTGCCAGCAGTTACGCTCGGGTCTCGCAGGATACGCAGTATTTT.

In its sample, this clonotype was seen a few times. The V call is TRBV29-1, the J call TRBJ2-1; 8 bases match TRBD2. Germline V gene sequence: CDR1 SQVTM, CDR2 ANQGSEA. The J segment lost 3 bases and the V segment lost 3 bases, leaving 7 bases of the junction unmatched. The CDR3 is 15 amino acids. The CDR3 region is CSVEGLAGLYNEQFF. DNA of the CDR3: TGCAGCGTTGAGGGGTTAGCGGGACTCTACAATGAGCAGTTCTTC.

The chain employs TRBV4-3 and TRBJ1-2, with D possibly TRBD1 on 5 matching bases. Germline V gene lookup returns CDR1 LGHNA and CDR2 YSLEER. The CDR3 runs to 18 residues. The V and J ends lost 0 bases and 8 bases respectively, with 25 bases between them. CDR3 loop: CASSQEPTSAGWIFGYTF. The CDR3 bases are TGCGCCAGCAGCCAAGAACCGACGTCCGCAGGGTGGATTTTCGGCTACACCTTC.

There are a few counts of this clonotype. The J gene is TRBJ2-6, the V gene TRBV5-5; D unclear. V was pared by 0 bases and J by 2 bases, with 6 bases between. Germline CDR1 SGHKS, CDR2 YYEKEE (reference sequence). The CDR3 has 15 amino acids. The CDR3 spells CASSLEVAGANVLTF. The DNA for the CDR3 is TGTGCCAGCAGCTTGGAAGTAGCTGGGGCCAACGTCCTGACTTTC.

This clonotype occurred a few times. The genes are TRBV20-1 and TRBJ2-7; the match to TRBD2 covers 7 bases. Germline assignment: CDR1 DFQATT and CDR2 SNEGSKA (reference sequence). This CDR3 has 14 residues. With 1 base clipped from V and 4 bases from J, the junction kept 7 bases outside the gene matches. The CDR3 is CSARGREKGYEQYF. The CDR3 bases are TGCAGTGCTAGAGGGCGGGAGAAAGGGTACGAGCAGTACTTC.

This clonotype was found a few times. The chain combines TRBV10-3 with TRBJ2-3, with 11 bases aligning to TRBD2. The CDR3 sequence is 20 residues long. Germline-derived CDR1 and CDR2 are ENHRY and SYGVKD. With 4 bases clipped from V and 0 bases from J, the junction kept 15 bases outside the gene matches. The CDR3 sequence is CAISGPRLAGGPRSTDTQYF. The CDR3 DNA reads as TGTGCCATCAGTGGGCCTCGATTAGCGGGGGGGCCAAGAAGCACAGATACGCAGTATTTT.

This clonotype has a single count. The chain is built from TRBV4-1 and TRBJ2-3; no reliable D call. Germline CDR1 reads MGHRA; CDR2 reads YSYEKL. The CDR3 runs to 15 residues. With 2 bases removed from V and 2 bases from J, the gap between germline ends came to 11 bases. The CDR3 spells CASSQTGTNTDTQYF. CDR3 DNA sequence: TGCGCCAGCAGCCAAACCGGTACGAACACAGATACGCAGTATTTT.

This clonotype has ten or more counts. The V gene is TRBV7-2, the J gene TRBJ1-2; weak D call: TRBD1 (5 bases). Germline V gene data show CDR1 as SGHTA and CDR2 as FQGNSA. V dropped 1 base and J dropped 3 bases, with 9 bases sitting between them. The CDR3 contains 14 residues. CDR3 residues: CASSLGGEYYGYTF. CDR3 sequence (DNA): TGTGCCAGCAGCTTAGGAGGGGAGTACTATGGCTACACCTTC.

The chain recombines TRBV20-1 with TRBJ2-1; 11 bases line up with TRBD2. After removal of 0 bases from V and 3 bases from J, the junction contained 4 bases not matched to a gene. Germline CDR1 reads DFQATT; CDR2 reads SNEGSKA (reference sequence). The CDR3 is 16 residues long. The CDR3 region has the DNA TGCAGTGCTAGAGAGGGGACTAGCGGACACTACAATGAGCAGTTCTTC. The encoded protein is CSAREGTSGHYNEQFF.

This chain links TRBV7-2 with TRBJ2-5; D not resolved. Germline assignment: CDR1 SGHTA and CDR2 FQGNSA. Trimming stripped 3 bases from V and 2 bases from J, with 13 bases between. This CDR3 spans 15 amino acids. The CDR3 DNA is TGTGCCAGCAGCTTTAACATAAGGAATCAAGAGACCCAGTACTTC. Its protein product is CASSFNIRNQETQYF.

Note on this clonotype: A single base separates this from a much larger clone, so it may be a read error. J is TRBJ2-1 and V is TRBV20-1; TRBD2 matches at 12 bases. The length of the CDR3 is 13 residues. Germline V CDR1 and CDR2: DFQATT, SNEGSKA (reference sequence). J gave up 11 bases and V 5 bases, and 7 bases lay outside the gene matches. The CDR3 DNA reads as TGCAGTGCTCGACTAGCGGGAGTAAATAAGCAGTTCTTC. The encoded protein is CSARLAGVNKQFF.

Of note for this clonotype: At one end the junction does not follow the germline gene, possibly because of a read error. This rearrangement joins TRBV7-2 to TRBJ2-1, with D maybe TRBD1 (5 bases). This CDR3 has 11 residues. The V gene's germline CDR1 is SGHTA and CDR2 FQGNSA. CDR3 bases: TGTGCCAGCAGCTATGGGGCGTCGCGAGTCTTC. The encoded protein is CASSYGASRVF.

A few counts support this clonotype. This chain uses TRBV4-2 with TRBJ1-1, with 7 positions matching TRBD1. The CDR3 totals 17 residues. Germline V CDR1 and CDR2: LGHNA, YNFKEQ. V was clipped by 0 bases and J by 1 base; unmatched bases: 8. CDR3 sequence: CASSQETGRGGNTEAFF. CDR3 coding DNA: TGTGCCAGCAGCCAAGAGACAGGGAGGGGCGGGAACACTGAAGCTTTCTTT.

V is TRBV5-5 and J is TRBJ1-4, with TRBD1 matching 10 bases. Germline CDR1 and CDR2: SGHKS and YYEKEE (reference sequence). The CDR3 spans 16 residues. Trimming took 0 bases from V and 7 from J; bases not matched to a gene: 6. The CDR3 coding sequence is TGTGCCAGCAGCTTGGCCGTCGACAGGGGGCGTGAAAAACTGTTTTTT. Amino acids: CASSLAVDRGREKLFF.

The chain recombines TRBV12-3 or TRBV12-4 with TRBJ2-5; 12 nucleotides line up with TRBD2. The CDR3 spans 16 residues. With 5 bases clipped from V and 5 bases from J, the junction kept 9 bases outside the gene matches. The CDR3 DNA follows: TGTGCCAGCAGTCATCGACTAGCGGGAGTCCGGGAGACCCAGTACTTC. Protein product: CASSHRLAGVRETQYF.

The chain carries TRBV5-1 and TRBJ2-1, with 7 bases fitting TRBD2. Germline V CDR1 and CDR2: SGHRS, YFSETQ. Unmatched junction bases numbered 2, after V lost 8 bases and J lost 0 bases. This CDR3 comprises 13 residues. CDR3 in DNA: TGCGCCAGTGCGGGAGCCTCCTACAATGAGCAGTTCTTC. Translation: CASAGASYNEQFF.

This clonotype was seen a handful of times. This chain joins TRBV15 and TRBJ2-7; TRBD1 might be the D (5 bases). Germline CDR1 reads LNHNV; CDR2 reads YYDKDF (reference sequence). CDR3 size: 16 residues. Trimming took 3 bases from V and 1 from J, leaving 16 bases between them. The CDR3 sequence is CATSSSREASSYEQYF. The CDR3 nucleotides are TGTGCCACCAGCAGCAGCAGGGAAGCCTCATCCTACGAGCAGTACTTC.

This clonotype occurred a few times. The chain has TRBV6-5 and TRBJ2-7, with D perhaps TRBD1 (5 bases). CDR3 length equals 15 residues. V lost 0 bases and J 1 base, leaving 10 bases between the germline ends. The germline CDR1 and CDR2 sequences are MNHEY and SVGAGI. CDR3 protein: CASSYSQGGSYEQYF. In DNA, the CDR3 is TGTGCCAGCAGTTACTCGCAGGGTGGATCCTACGAGCAGTACTTC.

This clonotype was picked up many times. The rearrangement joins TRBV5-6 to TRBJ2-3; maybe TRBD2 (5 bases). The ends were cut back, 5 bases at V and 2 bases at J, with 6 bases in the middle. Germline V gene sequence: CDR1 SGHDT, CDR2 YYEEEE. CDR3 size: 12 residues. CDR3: CASRADTDTQYF. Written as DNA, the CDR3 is TGTGCCAGCAGAGCGGACACAGATACGCAGTATTTT.

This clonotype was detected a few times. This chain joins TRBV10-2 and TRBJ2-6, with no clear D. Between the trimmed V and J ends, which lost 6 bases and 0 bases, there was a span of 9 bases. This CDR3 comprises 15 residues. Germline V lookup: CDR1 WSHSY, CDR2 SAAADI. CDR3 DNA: TGCGCCAGCAGACCTTTCATCTCTGGGGCCAACGTCCTGACTTTC. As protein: CASRPFISGANVLTF.